This section outlines one TCR beta chain sequence together with its context. With V trimmed by 7 bases and J by 1 base, 3 bases remained unmatched. Germline CDR1 and CDR2: MNHEY and SMNVEV (reference sequence). The CDR3 extends over 14 amino acids. Measured with immunoSEQ multiplex PCR; TCRdb has only the in-frame clones, and not every one. The data contain about 410,000 clones, about 90% of them singletons. The sample is drawn from a study of blood T cell repertoires in COVID-19. Study in general: Samples representing acute and convalescent COVID-19 were sourced from the United States, Italy and Spain.

Sequenced sample: PBMCs or T cells enriched from blood (not recorded which). The receptor's source is a woman aged 25-40 years who had recovered from COVID-19. The rearrangement links TRBV27 to TRBJ2-2; 7 bases are a match to TRBD2. The CDR3 loop is CASKAGWNTGELFF. The CDR3, as DNA: TGTGCCAGCAAAGCGGGGTGGAACACCGGGGAGCTGTTTTTT.